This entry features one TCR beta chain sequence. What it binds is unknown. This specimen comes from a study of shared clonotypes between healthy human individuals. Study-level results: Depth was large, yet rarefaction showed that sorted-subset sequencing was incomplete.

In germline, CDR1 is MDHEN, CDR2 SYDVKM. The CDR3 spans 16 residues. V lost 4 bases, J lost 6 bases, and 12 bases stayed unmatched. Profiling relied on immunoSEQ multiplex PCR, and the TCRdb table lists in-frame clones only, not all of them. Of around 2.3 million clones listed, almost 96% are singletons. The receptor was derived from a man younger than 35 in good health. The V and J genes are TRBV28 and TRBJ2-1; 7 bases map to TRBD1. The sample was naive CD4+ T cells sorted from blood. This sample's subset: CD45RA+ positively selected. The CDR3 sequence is CASSSADREEANEQFF. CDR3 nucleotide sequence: TGTGCCAGCAGTTCGGCAGACAGGGAAGAGGCCAATGAGCAGTTCTTC.